The sequence of this T cell receptor beta chain was determined in a study of blood T cell repertoires in COVID-19. Clones were read by immunoSEQ multiplex PCR, and TCRdb kept only the in-frame ones, dropping some. The sample yields approximately 290,000 clones, approximately 89% seen once. Material for sequencing was peripheral blood. The clonotype comes from a woman aged 60-75 years with acute or convalescent COVID-19.

In nucleotides, the CDR3 is TGTGCCAGCAGCATCACTAGCACAGATACGCAGTATTTT. Amino acid sequence: CASSITSTDTQYF. The V call is TRBV7-2, the J call TRBJ2-3; D not resolved. The CDR3 has 13 amino acids. Per germline, CDR1 SGHTA and CDR2 FQGNSA. With 5 bases removed from V and 0 bases from J, the gap between germline ends came to 6 bases.